These 28 T cell receptor beta chains originate from one sample sequenced in a study of T cells after yellow fever vaccination. TCRdb re-called the 5' RACE reads with MiXCR, one entry per CDR3 protein. Here the sample spans about 400,000 distinct CDR3 sequences, 6.2% being singletons. Specimen: PBMCs, collected 5 days after the yellow fever booster vaccination. These receptors all stem from a man aged 30-40 years who received the YFV17D yellow fever vaccine.

J is TRBJ1-1 and V is TRBV4-3; 7 bases align to TRBD1. The V and J ends lost 0 bases and 5 bases, in that order; junction bases with no gene match: 12. This CDR3 has 17 residues. CDR1 is LGHNA, CDR2 YSLEER, per germline. CDR3 sequence reads: CASSQDVTGSAKTEAFF. The CDR3 nucleotides are TGCGCCAGCAGCCAAGATGTGACAGGGTCCGCGAAGACTGAAGCTTTCTTT.

This rearrangement joins TRBV5-6 to TRBJ2-1; D not certain. This CDR3 contains 13 residues. The V and J ends lost 0 bases and 5 bases respectively, with 6 bases between them. Germline V gene sequence: CDR1 SGHDT, CDR2 YYEEEE. The CDR3 DNA reads as TGTGCCAGCAGCTTGGAAGTAAACAATGAGCAGTTCTTC. Its protein is CASSLEVNNEQFF.

This clonotype was picked up many times. The chain links TRBV28 to TRBJ2-1; 7 nucleotides line up with TRBD2. Germline values: CDR1 MDHEN, CDR2 SYDVKM. V lost 6 bases and J lost 2; bases outside the gene matches: 13. This CDR3 spans 17 amino acids. CDR3 bases: TGTGCCAGCAGCTTAACTAGCGCTTCAGGACCCTACAATGAGCAGTTCTTC. Translating gives CASSLTSASGPYNEQFF.

The table lists this clonotype with a few counts. This chain connects TRBV6-2 or TRBV6-3 to TRBJ1-4, with 7 bases fitting TRBD1. CDR3 length: 14 residues. The J segment lost 5 bases and the V segment lost 2 bases, leaving 2 bases of the junction unmatched. CDR1 and CDR2 from the germline V gene are MNHEY and SVGEGT. The chain's CDR3 is CASSYAGGNEKLFF. Written as DNA, the CDR3 is TGTGCCAGCAGTTACGCAGGGGGGAATGAAAAACTGTTTTTT.

This clonotype was seen a handful of times. This sequence joins TRBV25-1 and TRBJ2-7, with D tentatively TRBD2 (5 bases). Trimming cost V 1 base and J 2 bases, with 12 bases left between them. Germline-derived CDR1 and CDR2 are MGHDK and SYGVNS. This CDR3 is 15 amino acids long. The CDR3 here is CASSEFAGAPYEQYF. The CDR3 DNA is TGTGCCAGCAGTGAATTTGCGGGCGCCCCCTACGAGCAGTACTTC.

This clonotype appeared a few times. The chain links TRBV11-2 to TRBJ2-7; 11 positions match TRBD1. Trimming at V came to 1 base and at J to 2 bases, leaving 4 bases not matched to a gene. From germline, CDR1 is SGHAT and CDR2 FQNNGV. CDR3 length: 16 amino acids. The CDR3 nucleotides read TGTGCCAGCAGCTTAGGGGGACAGGGGGGAACCTACGAGCAGTACTTC. As protein: CASSLGGQGGTYEQYF.

V usage is TRBV7-2 and J usage is TRBJ1-3, with D hard to call. The CDR3 is made up of 14 amino acids. The germline CDR1 and CDR2 sequences are SGHTA and FQGNSA. V gave up 4 bases and J gave up 3 bases, with 10 bases separating them. DNA of the CDR3: TGTGCCAGCAGCTCTAAGAAAGATGGAAACACCATATATTTT. It codes for CASSSKKDGNTIYF.

In this sample, this clonotype turned up many times. This chain joins TRBV12-3 or TRBV12-4 and TRBJ2-7; 8 positions agree with TRBD2. The V gene end was trimmed by 4 bases and the J gene end by 2 bases; junction bases not matched to a gene: 4. This CDR3 contains 14 residues. CDR3 region: CASSSTGGAYEQYF. The CDR3 nucleotides read TGTGCCAGCAGTTCCACGGGAGGGGCCTACGAGCAGTACTTC.

The rearrangement joins TRBV28 to TRBJ2-1, with 8 bases matching TRBD2. This CDR3 comprises 14 residues. Germline V lookup: CDR1 MDHEN, CDR2 SYDVKM. Unmatched junction bases numbered 7, after V lost 6 bases and J lost 6 bases. CDR3 bases: TGTGCCAGCAGCCCAGGTGGACTAGCCAATGAGCAGTTCTTC. Translating it yields CASSPGGLANEQFF.

This clonotype was observed a handful of times. V gene TRBV19 combines with J gene TRBJ2-2; TRBD1 matches 7 bases. This CDR3 contains 15 residues. Per the germline V gene, CDR1 is LNHDA and CDR2 is SQIVND (reference sequence). Germline trimming cut 3 bases from V and 4 bases from J; bases unmatched to any gene: 5. The CDR3 protein is CASSIRDRGTGELFF. CDR3 DNA: TGTGCCAGTAGTATCCGGGACAGAGGCACCGGGGAGCTGTTTTTT.

As concerns this clonotype: At one boundary the junction diverges from the germline segment, which might be a read error. The chain links TRBV7-2 to TRBJ2-1; D gene ambiguous. Germline values: CDR1 SGHTA, CDR2 FQGNSA. The CDR3 runs 13 residues. CDR3 nucleotides: TGTGCCAGCAGCTCCGTCCCAAACAATGAGCAGTTATTC. Protein: CASSSVPNNEQLF.

This clonotype has just a few counts. The genes are TRBV5-5 and TRBJ1-1; D uncertain. The CDR3 has 13 residues. V dropped 3 bases and J dropped 7 bases, with 13 bases sitting between them. Germline CDR1 SGHKS, CDR2 YYEKEE (reference sequence). CDR3 amino acids: CASSSLALLEAFF. CDR3 nucleotides: TGTGCCAGCAGCTCCTTGGCATTACTTGAAGCTTTCTTT.

The chain carries TRBV5-4 and TRBJ2-5; D not resolved. The CDR3 runs 14 residues. Germline V gene data show CDR1 as SGHNT and CDR2 as YYREEE (reference sequence). V lost 2 bases, J lost 1 base, and 9 bases lay in between. CDR3 sequence: CASSLISTQETQYF. The CDR3 nucleotides read TGTGCCAGCAGCTTAATTAGCACCCAAGAGACCCAGTACTTC. Complete variable domain (other parts from reference TRBV5-4 and TRBJ2-5): ETGVTQSPTHLIKTRGQQVTLRCSSQSGHNTVSWYQQALGQGPQFIFQYYREEENGRGNFPPRFSGLQFPNYSSELNVNALELDDSALYLCASSLISTQETQYFGPGTRLLVL.

This clonotype has ten or more counts. This sequence joins TRBV12-3 or TRBV12-4 and TRBJ2-5; D remains unclear. Trimming removed 2 bases at V and 7 bases at J, with 11 bases between. This CDR3 spans 13 amino acids. CDR3 region: CASSLHEEGTQYF. The CDR3 region has the DNA TGTGCCAGCAGTTTACATGAGGAAGGGACCCAGTACTTC.

This clonotype has only a few counts. CDR3 region: CASSVGTSAGKLFF. Written as DNA, the CDR3 is TGTGCCAGCAGCGTCGGGACGTCGGCCGGAAAACTGTTTTTT. The chain recombines TRBV7-2 with TRBJ1-4; weak D call: TRBD1 (5 bases). The V gene lost 5 bases and the J gene lost 10 bases, with 17 bases spanning the gap. From germline, CDR1 is SGHTA and CDR2 FQGNSA. This CDR3 comprises 14 residues.

This clonotype was counted ten times or more. The rearrangement joins TRBV5-1 to TRBJ2-7; tentative D call: TRBD2 (6 bases). This CDR3 is 15 amino acids long. Trimming pared 0 bases from V and 1 base from J, leaving 11 bases between. From germline, CDR1 is SGHRS and CDR2 YFSETQ. The CDR3 DNA is TGCGCCAGCAGCTTGGGTCTAGCGCCGTCCTACGAGCAGTACTTC. It is translated as CASSLGLAPSYEQYF.

This clonotype was observed a handful of times. V usage is TRBV30 and J usage is TRBJ2-5; the match to TRBD1 covers 7 bases. Germline V gene lookup returns CDR1 GTSNPN and CDR2 SVGIG (reference sequence). Trimming at V came to 6 bases and at J to 2 bases, leaving 6 bases not matched to a gene. The CDR3 has 13 residues. The chain's CDR3 is CACSRDRQETQYF. CDR3 sequence (DNA): TGTGCCTGCTCCCGGGACAGACAAGAGACCCAGTACTTC.

This clonotype was detected only once. V usage is TRBV12-3 or TRBV12-4 and J usage is TRBJ2-6, with 9 nucleotides matching TRBD1. J gave up 4 bases and V 0 bases, and 7 bases lay outside the gene matches. CDR3 length: 18 residues. The CDR3 is CASSLAPGQGYGANVLTF. In DNA form, the CDR3 reads TGTGCCAGCAGTTTAGCCCCGGGACAGGGTTACGGGGCCAACGTCCTGACTTTC.

CDR3 sequence: CASSGGPVGAFF. As DNA, the CDR3 is TGTGCCAGCAGTGGGGGGCCAGTCGGAGCTTTCTTT. The chain joins TRBV25-1 to TRBJ1-1, with D tentatively TRBD1 (6 bases). CDR3 length equals 12 residues. CDR1 is MGHDK, CDR2 SYGVNS, per germline. V was trimmed by 4 bases and J by 10 bases, leaving 13 bases between them.

This clonotype was seen ten or more times. The V and J genes are TRBV7-3 and TRBJ2-1; 11 bases agree with TRBD2. V trimming: 8 bases; J trimming: 7 bases; junction bases outside the gene matches: 4. Germline-derived CDR1 and CDR2 are SGHTA and FQGTGA. The CDR3 consists of 13 residues. Written as DNA, the CDR3 is TGTGCCAGCGGGACTAGCGGCAGTAATGAGCAGTTCTTC. Residues: CASGTSGSNEQFF.

The J gene is TRBJ2-3, the V gene TRBV29-1; 7 positions agree with TRBD2. This CDR3 has 15 amino acids. From germline, CDR1 is SQVTM and CDR2 ANQGSEA. V lost 3 bases and J lost 3; bases outside the gene matches: 9. CDR3 coding DNA: TGCAGCGTTGACGGAGGGCCGGGAGGTACAGATACGCAGTATTTT. It codes for CSVDGGPGGTDTQYF.

The table lists this clonotype with a few counts. V and J are TRBV9 and TRBJ2-5; no clear D. Trimming left V 0 bases short and J 5 bases short, with 14 bases between. Germline V gene sequence: CDR1 SGDLS, CDR2 YYNGEE. CDR3 length: 15 residues. CDR3 DNA sequence: TGTGCCAGCAGCGTAGGGCTCTCCATGGGGGAGACCCAGTACTTC. It yields the protein CASSVGLSMGETQYF.

This clonotype was detected ten times or more. The chain combines TRBV28 with TRBJ2-7; 8 bases are a match to TRBD1. Germline CDR1 is MDHEN and CDR2 is SYDVKM. The CDR3 runs 13 residues. J was trimmed by 7 bases and V by 6 bases; bases with no gene match: 8. The CDR3 region has the DNA TGTGCCAGCAGCTCCGGACAGGGCGGAGAGCAGTACTTC. Translation: CASSSGQGGEQYF.

This clonotype showed up many times. The chain employs TRBV30 and TRBJ2-3, with a tentative D call TRBD2 (7 bases). This CDR3 has 15 amino acids. V gave up 0 bases and J gave up 2 bases, with 12 bases separating them. CDR1 GTSNPN and CDR2 SVGIG come from the germline V gene (reference sequence). Here the CDR3 DNA reads TGTGCCTGGAGTGTAGGGGGGAGGGCCACAGATACGCAGTATTTT. Translation: CAWSVGGRATDTQYF.

The J gene is TRBJ2-7, the V gene TRBV20-1, with TRBD2 identical over 7 bases. The CDR3 sequence is 15 residues long. With V trimmed by 3 bases and J by 3 bases, 11 bases remained unmatched. In germline, CDR1 is DFQATT, CDR2 SNEGSKA (reference sequence). The CDR3 DNA is TGCAGTGCTAGGGGGGGACGGGAGGACCTCTACGAGCAGTACTTC. Translating gives CSARGGREDLYEQYF.

This clonotype was observed at least ten times. The CDR3 DNA is TGTGCCAGCAGCCGAACCCAGCCGGATAATTCACCCCTCCACTTT. This sequence encodes CASSRTQPDNSPLHF. J is TRBJ1-6 and V is TRBV6-2 or TRBV6-3; D is unclear. V shed 6 bases and J shed 5 bases, with 14 bases lying between them. The CDR3 sequence is 15 residues long. CDR1 and CDR2 from the germline V gene are MNHEY and SVGEGT.

This clonotype was recorded many times. The V gene is TRBV28, the J gene TRBJ2-2, with 10 bases fitting TRBD1. Germline V lookup: CDR1 MDHEN, CDR2 SYDVKM. Germline trimming cut 4 bases from V and 7 bases from J; bases unmatched to any gene: 3. The CDR3 runs 14 residues. This CDR3 reads CASSSGQGFGELFF. The CDR3, as DNA: TGTGCCAGCAGTTCGGGACAGGGGTTCGGGGAGCTGTTTTTT.

V is TRBV4-3 and J is TRBJ2-1, with 13 bases matching TRBD2. Trimming took 4 bases from V and 7 from J; bases not matched to a gene: 4. CDR3 length: 15 residues. Germline values: CDR1 LGHNA, CDR2 YSLEER. In DNA, the CDR3 is TGCGCCAGCAGCCGGATACTAGCGGGAGGGAATGAGCAGTTCTTC. Its translation is CASSRILAGGNEQFF.